The clone carrying this TCR beta chain occurred once. With 6 bases removed from V and 6 bases from J, the gap between germline ends came to 12 bases. CDR3 length equals 13 residues. Germline V gene data show CDR1 as MNHEY and CDR2 as SVGAGI. These data belong to a study of blood T cell repertoires in COVID-19. Study context: The origin of the acute and convalescent COVID-19 samples was the United States, Italy and Spain. PBMCs, B-cell-depleted T cells, or T cells were the source of the cDNA or gDNA that made up the material.

Authors' analysis steps: Estimation of nucleated cell counts relied on the amplification of reference gene primers. Data came from immunoSEQ multiplex PCR; TCRdb stores just in-frame clones and leaves some out. V and J calls and clone size are as listed in that table; D and trimming were resolved from the DNA. The table lists over 130,000 clones, more than 60% of them singletons. Sequenced material: peripheral blood. The chain is built from TRBV6-5 and TRBJ1-5; no definite D call. This TCR was sampled from a woman aged 45-65 years with active or convalescent COVID-19. The CDR3 DNA is TGTGCCAGCAGGCGGTCTGAGGGTCAGCCCCAGCATTTT. Amino acids: CASRRSEGQPQHF.